This TCR beta chain was recorded in a study of response to subunit inactivated influenza vaccine. The study, taken as a whole, reports: Few additional T cells are recruited per seasonal influenza vaccination, authors suggested.

Trimming took 3 bases from V and 6 from J; bases not matched to a gene: 12. Looked up from germline, CDR1 is MNHEY and CDR2 is SMNVEV (reference sequence). This CDR3 contains 18 residues. This clonotype appeared a few times. What it recognizes is unknown. TCRdb redid the calling of the RT-PCR reads with MiXCR, one entry per CDR3 protein. There are 600,000 to 850,000 distinct CDR3 sequences in the sample; less than 15% occur only once, and roughly 7.6% lies in the top ten. Sequences were derived from PBMCs from blood, sampled approximately 15 days before vaccination. This sequence was found in a man in his fifties or sixties who received an inactivated influenza vaccine. The genes are TRBV27 and TRBJ2-2; TRBD2 matches 11 bases. Written as DNA, the CDR3 is TGTGCCAGCAGTTTCGGACTAGCGGGCTCTGGTAGAGCCGGGGAGCTGTTTTTT. Translation: CASSFGLAGSGRAGELFF.